This T cell receptor beta chain came from a study of Ad26.COV2.S vaccination and SARS-CoV-2 variants. Profiling relied on immunoSEQ multiplex PCR, and the TCRdb table lists in-frame clones only, not all of them. The sample holds about 39,000 clones, around 83% seen once. The CDR3 loop spans 15 amino acids. Germline CDR1 reads MNHEY; CDR2 reads SVGAGI. Trimming shortened V by 6 bases and J by 1 base, and 13 bases separated the two germline ends. This chain connects TRBV6-5 to TRBJ1-5; D is possibly TRBD1 (6 bases). Specimen: peripheral blood, collected after recovery from COVID-19. The receptor comes from a human donor who had recovered from COVID-19. The chain's CDR3 is CASRVTGLSNQPQHF. CDR3 bases: TGTGCCAGCAGAGTCACAGGGCTCAGCAATCAGCCCCAGCATTTT.